What follows are 5 T cell receptor beta chains derived from one specimen sequenced in a study of beta chain features in type 1 diabetes. Expressed TCRB transcripts were sequenced after all isolated RNA was converted to cDNA. Sequencing was performed with immunoSEQ multiplex PCR; in TCRdb, only in-frame clones are kept and a portion is missing. This table has roughly 350,000 clones, 8% to 13% appearing once. Sequencing was carried out using naive CD4+ T cells from blood. These receptors all come from a woman aged 25 to 39 in good health.

This clone was recorded a few times. Other DNA sequences in the sample encode the same CDR3. V and J are TRBV4-2 and TRBJ2-7, with 10 bases that match TRBD2. CDR1 is LGHNA and CDR2 is YNFKEQ in the germline V gene. V dropped 0 bases and J dropped 2; count of bases not matched to a gene: 1. This CDR3 contains 15 residues. CDR3 DNA: TGTGCCAGCAGCCAAGAGCTAGCGGGGGCCTACGAGCAGTACTTC. It is translated as CASSQELAGAYEQYF.

This chain joins TRBV2 and TRBJ2-4; no clear D. Per germline, CDR1 SNHLY and CDR2 FYNNEI. Trimming cost V 0 bases and J 3 bases, with 9 bases left between them. CDR3 length equals 15 residues. The CDR3 DNA reads TGTGCCAGCAGTGAAGCTCAACAGTACAAAAACATTCAGTACTTC. This codes for CASSEAQQYKNIQYF.

This clone was counted only a few times. The V call is TRBV7-9, the J call TRBJ1-4, with 8 bases that match TRBD1. Looked up from germline, CDR1 is SEHNR and CDR2 is FQNEAQ (reference sequence). Trimming at V came to 4 bases and at J to 7 bases, leaving 5 bases not matched to a gene. This CDR3 region has 14 residues. Here the CDR3 reads CASSSRGRGEKLFF. The CDR3 region has the DNA TGTGCCAGCAGCTCCAGGGGGCGCGGTGAAAAACTGTTTTTT.

The V and J genes are TRBV7-6 and TRBJ2-1; 11 bases line up with TRBD2. The CDR3 spans 18 residues. The ends lost 4 bases at V and 14 bases at J; junction bases unmatched: 22. Germline loops: CDR1 SGHVS, CDR2 FNYEAQ. The CDR3 region is CASSSRQGVVIAGGPEFF. Here the CDR3 DNA reads TGTGCCAGCAGCTCCCGCCAGGGGGTAGTGATAGCGGGAGGGCCAGAGTTCTTC.

This clone appeared a few times. In DNA, the CDR3 is TGTGCCAGCAGAATAGGTGGGAGTGCCTACAATGAGCAGTTCTTC. Its translation is CASRIGGSAYNEQFF. V is TRBV7-2 and J is TRBJ2-1, with a tentative D call TRBD2 (5 bases). Germline loops: CDR1 SGHTA, CDR2 FQGNSA. V was shortened by 6 bases and J by 2 bases, with 14 bases between the two germline ends. This CDR3 contains 15 residues.